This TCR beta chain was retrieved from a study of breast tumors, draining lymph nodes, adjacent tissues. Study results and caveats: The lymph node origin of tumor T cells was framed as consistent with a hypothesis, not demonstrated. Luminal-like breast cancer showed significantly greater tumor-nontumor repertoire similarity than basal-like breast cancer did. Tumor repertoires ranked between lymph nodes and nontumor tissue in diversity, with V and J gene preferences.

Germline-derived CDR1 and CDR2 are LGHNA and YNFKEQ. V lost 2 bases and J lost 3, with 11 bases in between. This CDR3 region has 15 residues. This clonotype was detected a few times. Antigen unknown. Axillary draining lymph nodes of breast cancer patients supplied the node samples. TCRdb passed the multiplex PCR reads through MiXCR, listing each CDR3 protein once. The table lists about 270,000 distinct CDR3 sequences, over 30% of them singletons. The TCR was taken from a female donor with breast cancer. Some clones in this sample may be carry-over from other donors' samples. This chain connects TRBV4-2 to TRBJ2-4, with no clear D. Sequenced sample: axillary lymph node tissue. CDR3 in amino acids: CASSQIEGNKNIQYF. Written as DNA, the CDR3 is TGTGCCAGCAGCCAAATTGAAGGGAACAAAAACATTCAGTACTTC.